The 11 T cell receptor beta chains below were found in one sample sequenced in a study of Ad26.COV2.S vaccination and SARS-CoV-2 variants. Treatment defined: around 19 received Ad26.COV2.S at low or high dose, single or two shots; 5 received placebo; per-sample allocation not given. Vaccine and placebo recipients were sampled on day 63 after the first injection. Using immunoSEQ multiplex PCR, the repertoire was profiled, and TCRdb retains in-frame clones only, with some absent. The table lists fewer than 900,000 clones, roughly 90% of them singletons. Here the sequenced sample was peripheral blood, taken in a trial of Ad26.COV2.S vaccine versus placebo. The receptors shown here come from a person between 18 and 60 years old who received the Ad26.COV2.S COVID-19 vaccine or a placebo.

This clone was seen once. This chain uses TRBV5-4 with TRBJ2-7; the D gene is possibly TRBD1 (6 bases). Germline lookup yields CDR1 SGHNT and CDR2 YYREEE (reference sequence). Trimming cost V 7 bases and J 3 bases, with 14 bases left between them. The CDR3 length is 13 residues. DNA for the CDR3: TGTGCCAGCGGACAGATCACCGACTACGAGCAGTACTTC. Its protein is CASGQITDYEQYF.

V is TRBV10-3 and J is TRBJ2-1, with 10 bases fitting TRBD1. There are 14 residues in the CDR3. With 11 bases clipped from V and 4 bases from J, the junction kept 8 bases outside the gene matches. The V gene's germline CDR1 is ENHRY and CDR2 SYGVKD. The CDR3: CASKPGQGYNEQFF. The CDR3 DNA sequence: TGTGCCTCCAAGCCGGGACAGGGGTACAATGAGCAGTTCTTC.

The J gene is TRBJ1-4, the V gene TRBV5-6, with 9 bases that match TRBD1. Germline V CDR1 and CDR2: SGHDT, YYEEEE. The CDR3 runs to 13 residues. V lost 4 bases, J lost 8 bases, and 3 bases stayed unmatched. The CDR3 DNA follows: TGTGCCAGCAGCACCGGGACAGGGGAAAAACTGTTTTTT. This sequence encodes CASSTGTGEKLFF.

The chain carries TRBV12-5 and TRBJ2-5, with D unclear. Trimming took off 2 bases at V and 5 bases at J, with 9 bases between the two ends. The CDR3 runs to 13 residues. Germline V lookup: CDR1 LGHNT, CDR2 FRNRAP. Here the CDR3 reads CASGLTAVETQYF. CDR3 nucleotides: TGTGCTAGTGGTTTGACAGCCGTGGAGACCCAGTACTTC.

The rearrangement joins TRBV20-1 to TRBJ2-7; 7 bases line up with TRBD1. The germline CDR1 and CDR2 sequences are DFQATT and SNEGSKA (reference sequence). Trimming removed 3 bases from V and 1 base from J; junction bases left unmatched: 3. CDR3 length: 13 residues. DNA for the CDR3: TGCAGTGCTAGTTTGGACAGGTCCTACGAGCAGTACTTC. Protein sequence: CSASLDRSYEQYF.

The chain uses TRBV13 and TRBJ1-6; D is possibly TRBD1 (6 bases). Looked up from germline, CDR1 is PRHDT and CDR2 is FYEKMQ (reference sequence). Deletions cut 1 base from V and 9 bases from J, with 13 bases between. The CDR3 totals 15 residues. CDR3 nucleotides: TGTGCCAGCAGCTTAGAGTCGCCAGGGGTTTCACCCCTCCACTTT. The encoded protein is CASSLESPGVSPLHF.

This clone occurred once. This chain joins TRBV10-3 and TRBJ2-1; 8 bases match TRBD2. The CDR3 length is 13 residues. With 7 bases clipped from V and 10 bases from J, the junction kept 9 bases outside the gene matches. CDR1 and CDR2 (germline): ENHRY, SYGVKD. The CDR3 sequence is CAIKPTSGNEQFF. CDR3 in DNA: TGTGCCATCAAACCCACTAGCGGAAACGAGCAGTTCTTC.

The chain links TRBV9 to TRBJ1-4; maybe TRBD1 (5 bases). CDR1 and CDR2 from the germline V gene are SGDLS and YYNGEE. Deletions cut 4 bases from V and 8 bases from J, with 9 bases between. CDR3 size: 12 residues. The CDR3 nucleotides are TGTGCCAGCAGCAGGGCAGGGGAAAAACTGTTTTTT. Amino acid sequence: CASSRAGEKLFF.

J is TRBJ1-1 and V is TRBV6-4; perhaps TRBD1 as D (6 bases). V was clipped by 4 bases and J by 5 bases, with 14 bases between them. CDR1 and CDR2 (germline): MRHNA, SNTAGT. The CDR3 runs 14 residues. As DNA, the CDR3 is TGTGCCAGCAGTGTACAGGGCGGTTCGACTGAAGCTTTCTTT. This encodes CASSVQGGSTEAFF.

V usage is TRBV5-1 and J usage is TRBJ1-4, with 10 positions matching TRBD1. The CDR3 is made up of 17 amino acids. Losses at the gene ends were 3 bases for V and 4 bases for J; bases not matched to a gene: 9. Germline CDR1 reads SGHRS; CDR2 reads YFSETQ. The CDR3 spells CASSSPGQGLGNEKLFF. CDR3 DNA: TGCGCCAGCAGCTCTCCGGGACAGGGGCTCGGTAATGAAAAACTGTTTTTT.

The rearrangement joins TRBV19 to TRBJ1-5; D ambiguous. There are 14 residues in the CDR3. Between the trimmed V and J ends, which lost 6 bases and 4 bases, there was a span of 13 bases. CDR1 and CDR2 (germline): LNHDA, SQIVND (reference sequence). This CDR3 reads CASRPHPQNQPQHF. The CDR3 DNA reads as TGTGCCAGTAGGCCCCACCCCCAAAATCAGCCCCAGCATTTT.